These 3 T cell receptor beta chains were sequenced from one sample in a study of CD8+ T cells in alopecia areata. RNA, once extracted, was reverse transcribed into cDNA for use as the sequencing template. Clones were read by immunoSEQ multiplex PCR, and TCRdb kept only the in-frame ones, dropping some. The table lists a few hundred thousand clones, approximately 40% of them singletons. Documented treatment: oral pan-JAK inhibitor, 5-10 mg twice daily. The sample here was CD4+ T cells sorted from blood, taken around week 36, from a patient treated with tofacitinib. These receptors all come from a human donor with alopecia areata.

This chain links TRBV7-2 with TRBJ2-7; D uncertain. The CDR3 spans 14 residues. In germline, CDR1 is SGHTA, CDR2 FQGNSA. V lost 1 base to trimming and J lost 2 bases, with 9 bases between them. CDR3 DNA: TGTGCCAGCAGCTTAGGCCTTACTACCTACGAGCAGTACTTC. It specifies CASSLGLTTYEQYF.

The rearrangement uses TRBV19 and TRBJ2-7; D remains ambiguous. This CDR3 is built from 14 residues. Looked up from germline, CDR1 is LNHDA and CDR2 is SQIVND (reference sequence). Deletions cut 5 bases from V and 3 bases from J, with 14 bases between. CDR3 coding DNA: TGTGCCAGTAGTTCAAGCGCAGCCAACTACGAGCAGTACTTC. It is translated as CASSSSAANYEQYF.

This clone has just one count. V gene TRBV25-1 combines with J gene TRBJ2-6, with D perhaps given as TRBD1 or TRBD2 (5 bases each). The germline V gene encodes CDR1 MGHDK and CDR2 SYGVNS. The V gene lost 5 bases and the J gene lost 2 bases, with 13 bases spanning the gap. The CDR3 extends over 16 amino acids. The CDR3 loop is CASSNPVGAGANVLTF. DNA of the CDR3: TGTGCCAGCAGTAACCCCGTGGGGGCTGGGGCCAACGTCCTGACTTTC.